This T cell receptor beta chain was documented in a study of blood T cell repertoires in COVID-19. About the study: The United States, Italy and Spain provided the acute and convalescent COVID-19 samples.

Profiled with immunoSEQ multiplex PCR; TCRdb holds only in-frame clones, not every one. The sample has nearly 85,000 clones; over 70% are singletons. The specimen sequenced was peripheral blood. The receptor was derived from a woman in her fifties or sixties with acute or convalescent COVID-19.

The CDR3 here is CASSLSGNGETQYF. The CDR3 DNA follows: TGTGCCAGCAGCCTTAGCGGTAACGGGGAGACCCAGTACTTC. The chain couples TRBV28 to TRBJ2-5, with TRBD2 as a possible D gene (6 bases). Per germline, CDR1 MDHEN and CDR2 SYDVKM. The CDR3 contains 14 residues. Trimming left V 6 bases short and J 5 bases short, with 16 bases between.